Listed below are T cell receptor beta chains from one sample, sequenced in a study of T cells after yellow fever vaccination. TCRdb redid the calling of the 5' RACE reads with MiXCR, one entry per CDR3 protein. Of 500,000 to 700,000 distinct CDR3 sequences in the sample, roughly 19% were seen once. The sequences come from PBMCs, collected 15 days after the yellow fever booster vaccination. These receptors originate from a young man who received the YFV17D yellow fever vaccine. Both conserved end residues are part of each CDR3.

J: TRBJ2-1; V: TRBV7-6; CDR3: CASTGQGAYNEQFF
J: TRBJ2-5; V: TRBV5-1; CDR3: CASSLVGQQETQYF
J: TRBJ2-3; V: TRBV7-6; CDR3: CASSSPTDTQYF
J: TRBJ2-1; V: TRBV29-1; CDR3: CSVEVGTASSYNEQFF
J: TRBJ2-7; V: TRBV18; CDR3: CASSPPESGGYEQYF
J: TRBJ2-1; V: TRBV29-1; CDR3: CSVRTSGSFSNEQFF
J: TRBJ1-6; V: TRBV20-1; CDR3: CSARDVTVDLHF
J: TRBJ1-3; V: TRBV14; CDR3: CASSQVFHSGNTIYF
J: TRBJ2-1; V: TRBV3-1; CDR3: CASSQVGGGQFF
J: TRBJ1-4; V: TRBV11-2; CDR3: CASSRAPSTNEKLFF